Listed below are T cell receptor beta chains from one sample, sequenced in a study of T cells after yellow fever vaccination. Using its own MiXCR run on the 5' RACE reads, TCRdb lists one record per CDR3 protein. The sample carries under 250,000 distinct CDR3 sequences, 6.9% recorded once. Material: CD4+ T cells sorted from PBMCs, obtained 15 days after the yellow fever booster vaccination. These receptors all come from a man aged 30 to 39 who received the YFV17D yellow fever vaccine. CDR3s include the opening cysteine and the closing phenylalanine or tryptophan. A D gene is named only where the DNA matches it firmly. Clone size, where shown, is once, few, many, or a class for clones that have expanded.

J gene	clone size	V gene	D gene	CDR3 DNA	CDR3 protein
TRBJ2-1	few	TRBV28	TRBD2	TGTGCCAGCAGTTTATTGACTAGCGGGAGGGCCCTGGGCTCTGAGCAGTTCTTC	CASSLLTSGRALGSEQFF
TRBJ2-2	few	TRBV29-1	-	TGCAGCGTTGCCCACAGCACCGGGGAGCTGTTTTTT	CSVAHSTGELFF
TRBJ1-2	few	TRBV7-9	TRBD1	TGTGCCAGCAGCAACAGGGGGAGGAATGGCTACACCTTC	CASSNRGRNGYTF
TRBJ2-4	-	TRBV18	-	TGTGCCAGCTCACCCGTTGGGGCCAAAAACATTCAGTACTTC	CASSPVGAKNIQYF
TRBJ2-5	-	TRBV18	-	TGTGCCAGCTCACTGCAACTAGGACAGCAAGAGACCCAGTACTTC	CASSLQLGQQETQYF
TRBJ2-1	many	TRBV5-1	TRBD2	TGCGCCAGCAGCTTGGGGACTAGCGGGAGGCCTGAGTTCTTC	CASSLGTSGRPEFF
TRBJ2-3	many	TRBV19	-	TGTGCCAGCCGCCATCGTGGCGGACCGGGCCCAGATACGCAGTATTTT	CASRHRGGPGPDTQYF
TRBJ2-7	few	TRBV11-2	TRBD2	TGTGCCAGCAGCCCTACCCCGAGCGGGAGTAGCAACGAGCAGTACTTC	CASSPTPSGSSNEQYF
TRBJ2-3	-	TRBV9	-	TGTGCCAGCAGCGTAGTTCGGTCAGATACGCAGTATTTT	CASSVVRSDTQYF
TRBJ2-3	few	TRBV5-1	-	TGCGCCAGCAGCTTTGGATTAGCCCAGGTTCCAGATACGCAGTATTTT	CASSFGLAQVPDTQYF
TRBJ2-3	-	TRBV28	TRBD2	TGTGCCAGCAGCAGTAGCGGGAGGTCTAATACGCAGTATTTT	CASSSSGRSNTQYF